The clone carrying this T cell receptor (beta chain) was observed at least ten times. Its antigen is as yet unknown. The data belong to a study of breast tumors, draining lymph nodes, adjacent tissues. TCRdb ran MiXCR on the multiplex PCR reads and lists one entry per CDR3 protein. The sample includes 120,000 or so distinct CDR3 sequences, just under 20% of them seen just once. V was shortened by 4 bases and J by 5 bases, with 12 bases between the two germline ends. This CDR3 comprises 14 residues. Germline V gene data show CDR1 as SGDLS and CDR2 as YYNGEE. Findings of the study overall: Tumor repertoires ranked between lymph nodes and nontumor tissue in diversity, with V and J gene preferences. Findings are consistent with lymph node origin and intratumoral expansion of most tumor T cells.

Axillary draining lymph nodes of breast cancer patients supplied the node samples. This clonotype was sampled from a female donor with breast cancer. Some clones in this sample may be carry-over from other donors' samples. The chain is built from TRBV9 and TRBJ2-2, with unresolved D. Material for sequencing was axillary lymph node tissue. DNA of the CDR3: TGTGCCAGCAGCTCCAGGCCCACTACCGGGGAGCTGTTTTTT. Encoded protein: CASSSRPTTGELFF.